This TCR beta chain originates from a study of T cells in Graves' hyperthyroidism and ophthalmopathy (dated by TCRdb to between 2018 and 2020). About the study as a whole: Peripheral blood samples were taken at initial diagnosis, before any treatment was given. For training and testing, the 100 or so patients in the discovery cohort were randomly divided in a 7:3 ratio. Prospective prediction of ophthalmopathy was tested in an independent validation cohort consisting of 18 hyperthyroidism patients and more than 15 patients who later progressed to ophthalmopathy. The paper describes TCR Vbeta CDR3 sequencing of fewer than 150 peripheral blood samples, made up of under 50 ophthalmopathy patients, 70 to 75 hyperthyroidism patients and some 17 progressor patients. Once sampling was done, hyperthyroidism patients were given methimazole at a starting dose of 30 mg daily, whereas ophthalmopathy patients were given high-dose intravenous methylprednisolone. Thyroid tissue and blood T-cell repertoires from more than five Graves' hyperthyroidism patients were also compared in the study. To identify distinguishing TCR V-J signatures, a discovery cohort of 100 or so patients was used, comprising 43 with Graves' ophthalmopathy and approximately 58 with stable Graves' hyperthyroidism.

Stable Graves' hyperthyroidism was defined as the absence of progression to ophthalmopathy over 18 months of follow-up. Hyperthyroidism patients were aged 18 to 65 years and newly diagnosed, with disease duration of less than 2 months. Patients with uncontrolled infections, other autoimmune diseases, pregnancy or lactation were excluded. Clinical symptoms, serum thyroxine and TRAb, thyroid ultrasound, and orbital computed tomography formed the basis for the diagnoses. PBMCs were separated from about 10 ml of fresh peripheral blood using Ficoll-Paque density gradient centrifugation. Trizol reagent was used to extract total RNA, and RNA quality was then checked on an Agilent 2100 Bioanalyzer. This clonotype has a handful of counts. The target of this receptor is not known. No per-base quality is available; no much larger clone lies one base away. TCR beta CDR3 regions were amplified from RNA transcripts. The first round of RT-PCR for the TCR CDR3 was performed with the HTBI primer set and the Qiagen OneStep RT-PCR kit. The libraries were constructed in a second round of multiplex PCR and then size-selected and purified. Sequencing of the libraries was done on an Illumina HiSeq2000 using paired-end 100 bp reads. The authors' analysis ran thus. SOAPnuke was used to process the raw data, with reads discarded if the reads contained adapters or uncalled bases, had a mean Phred below 15, or lacked an exact constant-primer or identifier match. COPE v1.2.5 was used to merge the high-quality paired reads, and each unique nucleotide sequence was defined as a clonotype. MiTCR v1.1 was used to align the clonotypes against IMGT TRBV, TRBD and TRBJ reference segments. Analysis was restricted to V-J combinations with a frequency above 0.0001, which covered 98% to 99.2% of repertoires. A TCS score was defined as the ratio of F50 (clonal expansion) to E x V (chaos), with BLOSUM62-based TCRdist applied between CDR3 peptides within each V-J. Welch's t-statistics and random forest reduced fewer than 550 V-J features to fewer than 15, which were used in a naive Bayes classifier (R e1071). TCRdb applied fastp at Q25 and MiXCR to the public reads, then kept only in-frame beta chains. Each CDR3 protein gets just one entry, which takes the most common genes and DNA from the rows behind it. These V and J calls originate from TCRdb's pipeline instead of the authors' own analysis. The table for this sample lists fewer than 550,000 distinct CDR3 sequences; more than 15% of them were counted only once. The ten largest clonotypes hold around 14% of the sample.

Cut back by 6 bases and 1 base, the V and J ends lie 10 bases apart. From the cysteine up to the phenylalanine, the CDR3 has a length of 14 residues. Solely the CDR3 DNA is kept, with 42 bases framed from the first base. From the germline V gene, CDR1 is SGHRS and CDR2 is YFSETQ. Summary of the overall study and its limitations: Ophthalmopathy was separated from stable hyperthyroidism by a 13 V-J signature model, with approximately 86% sensitivity and about 81% specificity obtained in cross-validation and 80%/75% obtained in testing. Most expanded thyroid clonotypes (frequency above 0.001) were also found in blood, which suggests that blood repertoires may mirror thyroid immune responses. In validation, progression to ophthalmopathy was predicted by the model with nearly 71% sensitivity and 72% to 85% specificity, a median of about 6 months before onset. No statistical method was used to fix the sample size in advance, and group allocation was not hidden from the investigators.

The chain employs TRBV5-1 and TRBJ2-2; 5 matching bases give a weak D call of TRBD2. The specimen sequenced was blood. The receptor was isolated from a woman aged 18-29 years with Graves' hyperthyroidism. The CDR3 has the sequence CASTREGNTGELFF. In nucleotide form, the sequence is TGCGCCAGCACCAGAGAGGGGAACACCGGGGAGCTGTTTTTT.